The clone carrying this TCR beta chain came up a few times. The sample has other DNA sequences that encode this CDR3 too. The authors' processing: How many nucleated cells were present was estimated from reference gene primer amplification. Here immunoSEQ multiplex PCR was the method, and the copy in TCRdb shows in-frame clones only, minus some. The V and J calls and clone size are taken from that table; D and trimming were inferred from the DNA. The sample holds 120,000 to 150,000 clones, about 90% seen once. The CDR3 covers 14 residues. CDR1 is SNHLY and CDR2 is FYNNEI in the germline V gene. Trimming removed 6 bases at V and 4 bases at J, with 13 bases between. The sample originates from a study of blood T cell repertoires in COVID-19. Overall study: Samples representing acute and convalescent COVID-19 were sourced from the United States, Italy and Spain. In each case, the material was cDNA or gDNA derived from T cells, B-cell-depleted T cells, or PBMCs.

V is TRBV2 and J is TRBJ1-3, with D possibly TRBD1 on 6 matching bases. This TCR came from a man at least 80 years old with acute or convalescent COVID-19. The sample was peripheral blood. In DNA form, the CDR3 reads TGTGCCAGCAGAGACAGGACGGGCGGAAACACCATATATTTT. This translates into CASRDRTGGNTIYF.